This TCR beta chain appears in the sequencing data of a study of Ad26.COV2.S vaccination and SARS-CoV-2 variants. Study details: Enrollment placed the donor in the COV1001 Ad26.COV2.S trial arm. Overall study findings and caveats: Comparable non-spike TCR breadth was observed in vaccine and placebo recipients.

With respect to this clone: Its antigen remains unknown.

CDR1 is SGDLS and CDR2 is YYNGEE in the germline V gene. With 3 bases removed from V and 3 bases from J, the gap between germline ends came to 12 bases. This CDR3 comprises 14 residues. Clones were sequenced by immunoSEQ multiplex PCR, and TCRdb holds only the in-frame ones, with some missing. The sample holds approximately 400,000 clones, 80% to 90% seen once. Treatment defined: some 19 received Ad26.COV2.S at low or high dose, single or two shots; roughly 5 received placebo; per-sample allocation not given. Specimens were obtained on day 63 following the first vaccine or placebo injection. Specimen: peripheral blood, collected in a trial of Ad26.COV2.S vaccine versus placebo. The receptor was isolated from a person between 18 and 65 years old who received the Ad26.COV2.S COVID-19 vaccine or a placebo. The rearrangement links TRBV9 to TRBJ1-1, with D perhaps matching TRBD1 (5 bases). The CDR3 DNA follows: TGTGCCAGCAGCGACCAGACAGATGACACTGAAGCTTTCTTT. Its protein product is CASSDQTDDTEAFF.